The rows below give T cell receptor beta chains drawn from one sample of a study of shared clonotypes between healthy human individuals. Libraries were prepared by immunoSEQ multiplex PCR; TCRdb keeps only in-frame clonotypes and omits some of them. The sample lists about 820,000 clones; nearly 95% were seen once. Sequencing input: naive CD8+ T cells sorted from blood. Receptors originate from a man under 40 in good health. The CDR3 runs from the conserved cysteine through the conserved F or W.

V: TRBV7-9; CDR3: CASSRTGGERDTEAFF
V: TRBV19; CDR3: CASSMKTFKRQYF
V: TRBV7-9; CDR3: CASSERGDFRAFF
V: TRBV2; CDR3: CASESTSGNEETQYF
V: TRBV4-1; CDR3: CASAPTGLAGMNEQFF
V: TRBV4-1; CDR3: CASSQAAGGPNEQFF
V: TRBV29-1; CDR3: CSVRTSGNYEQYF
V: TRBV11-3; CDR3: CASSNREGAYNEQFF
V: TRBV10-2; CDR3: CASIGALLAGTEAFF
V: TRBV10-2; CDR3: CASSESTSGLYEQYF
V: TRBV6-5; CDR3: CASSYGLAGPEQFF
V: TRBV7-9; CDR3: CASSSLGEGFQETQYF
V: TRBV7-9; CDR3: CASSSIAGPYNEQFF
V: TRBV15; CDR3: CATSRDRGTGELFF
V: TRBV28; CDR3: CASSPNTGELFF
V: TRBV7-9; CDR3: CASSSEQGNQPQHF
V: TRBV19; CDR3: CASSTQGGLVNEQFF
V: TRBV28; CDR3: CASSFPRTGVLEQYF
V: TRBV7-2; CDR3: CASSLVGSHNEQFF
V: TRBV6-1; CDR3: CASSETNRLAGTNTGELFF
V: TRBV7-9; CDR3: CASSLRVHEQYF
V: TRBV5-4; CDR3: CASSWEWGRLADRSGELFF
V: TRBV19; CDR3: CASKPGTHYEQYF
V: TRBV6-1; CDR3: CASRSAGAGYEQYF
V: TRBV5-4; CDR3: CASSRNSRHRSGDEQYF
V: TRBV10-1; CDR3: CASSAVKGTNNEQFF
V: TRBV2; CDR3: CASYAGAPFEQYF
V: TRBV18; CDR3: CASSLGLAGASYEQYF
V: TRBV9; CDR3: CASSVGDSNQPQHF
V: TRBV9; CDR3: CASSVGKDSSGANVLTF
V: TRBV18; CDR3: CASSPNGGSSPSAGEQFF